These 13 T cell receptor beta chains came from one sample sequenced in a study of blood T cell repertoires in COVID-19. Assay: immunoSEQ multiplex PCR; the TCRdb copy retains only in-frame clones and omits some. The sample has over 400,000 clones, 86% seen once. Sequenced sample: peripheral blood. The receptors originated from a woman in her twenties or thirties with active or convalescent COVID-19.

The chain combines TRBV19 with TRBJ2-3; 13 nucleotides match TRBD2. V was clipped by 6 bases and J by 8 bases; unmatched bases: 2. Germline CDR1 and CDR2: LNHDA and SQIVND (reference sequence). The CDR3 has 13 residues. CDR3 sequence reads: CASRGLAGATQYF. In DNA form, the CDR3 reads TGTGCCAGTAGAGGACTAGCGGGGGCTACGCAGTATTTT.

The gene calls are TRBV7-9 and TRBJ2-1, with 8 bases fitting TRBD2. The germline CDR1 and CDR2 sequences are SEHNR and FQNEAQ (reference sequence). The CDR3 loop spans 15 amino acids. Losses at the gene ends were 0 bases for V and 2 bases for J; bases not matched to a gene: 0. CDR3 sequence: CASSLASGAYNEQFF. The CDR3, as DNA: TGTGCCAGCAGCTTAGCTAGCGGGGCCTACAATGAGCAGTTCTTC.

V and J are TRBV5-8 and TRBJ2-7, with TRBD2 identical over 11 bases. The germline V gene has CDR1 SGHTS and CDR2 YDEGEE. The J segment lost 0 bases and the V segment lost 4 bases, leaving 9 bases of the junction unmatched. This CDR3 has 17 amino acids. This chain's CDR3 is CASSRDLTSGSSYEQYF. CDR3 nucleotides: TGTGCCAGCAGCCGAGATTTAACTAGCGGGAGCTCCTACGAGCAGTACTTC.

J is TRBJ1-1 and V is TRBV19, with TRBD1 identical over 10 bases. CDR1 is LNHDA and CDR2 is SQIVND in the germline V gene (reference sequence). This CDR3 has 20 residues. With V trimmed by 6 bases and J by 1 base, 20 bases remained unmatched. The CDR3 region has the DNA TGTGCCAGTAGGGGGCCGGGACAGGGGTCCAGGGGAACTCCGAACACTGAAGCTTTCTTT. This sequence encodes CASRGPGQGSRGTPNTEAFF.

The chain recombines TRBV27 with TRBJ1-1; 9 bases line up with TRBD1. Germline assignment: CDR1 MNHEY and CDR2 SMNVEV (reference sequence). V trimming: 6 bases; J trimming: 1 base; junction bases outside the gene matches: 9. The CDR3 extends over 16 amino acids. The CDR3 loop reads CASSAGPTGGNTEAFF. CDR3 DNA sequence: TGTGCCAGCAGCGCCGGCCCGACAGGGGGGAACACTGAAGCTTTCTTT.

The chain combines TRBV27 with TRBJ1-4; possibly TRBD1 for D (6 bases). Germline V gene sequence: CDR1 MNHEY, CDR2 SMNVEV (reference sequence). There are 17 residues in the CDR3. V was shortened by 4 bases and J by 7 bases, with 22 bases between the two germline ends. The CDR3 DNA is TGTGCCAGCAGTTCCCCCGGGGGGGCACAGGGTGGTGAAAAACTGTTTTTT. This gives the protein CASSSPGGAQGGEKLFF.

The chain couples TRBV19 to TRBJ1-2, with D unclear. CDR1 and CDR2 (germline): LNHDA, SQIVND (reference sequence). V was trimmed by 3 bases and J by 4 bases, leaving 12 bases between them. This CDR3 comprises 14 residues. DNA of the CDR3: TGTGCCAGTAGTATTCCCGATTCAGGCTATGGCTACACCTTC. Amino acids: CASSIPDSGYGYTF.

The chain links TRBV2 to TRBJ1-2; 7 bases agree with TRBD1. V was clipped by 9 bases and J by 4 bases; unmatched bases: 2. Germline CDR1 is SNHLY and CDR2 is FYNNEI. There are 11 residues in the CDR3. In DNA, the CDR3 is TGTGCCAGACAGGGGCTCTATGGCTACACCTTC. Amino acids: CARQGLYGYTF.

This sequence joins TRBV5-5 and TRBJ2-5; 8 bases fit TRBD2. Germline-derived CDR1 and CDR2 are SGHKS and YYEKEE (reference sequence). The CDR3 is made up of 14 amino acids. The ends lost 0 bases at V and 5 bases at J; junction bases unmatched: 3. CDR3 sequence: CASSLERGKETQYF. DNA for the CDR3: TGTGCCAGCAGCTTGGAGCGGGGGAAGGAGACCCAGTACTTC.

CDR3 nucleotides: TGTGCCAGCAGCCAGCCTGGGCGGGGAGGTGAGACCCAGTACTTC. Residues: CASSQPGRGGETQYF. The gene calls are TRBV3-1 (or the pseudogene TRBV3-2) and TRBJ2-5; the D gene is possibly TRBD2 (6 bases). Germline-derived CDR1 and CDR2 are LGHDT and YNNKEL (reference sequence). Deletions cut 3 bases from V and 5 bases from J, with 16 bases between. The CDR3 loop spans 15 amino acids.

The chain has TRBV3-1 (or the pseudogene TRBV3-2) and TRBJ2-2; 12 nucleotides align to TRBD2. With V trimmed by 5 bases and J by 5 bases, 12 bases remained unmatched. The CDR3 is 18 amino acids. Germline assignment: CDR1 LGHDT and CDR2 YNNKEL (reference sequence). In DNA form, the CDR3 reads TGTGCCAGCAGCGTGACTAGCGGGAGTTTTGTTGGTACCGGGGAGCTGTTTTTT. It codes for CASSVTSGSFVGTGELFF.

The rearrangement links TRBV12-3 or TRBV12-4 to TRBJ2-1; D not certain. This CDR3 is 11 amino acids long. Trimming removed 7 bases at V and 7 bases at J, with 8 bases between. The CDR3 sequence is CASTRSNEQFF. The CDR3 nucleotides are TGTGCCAGCACTCGGTCGAATGAGCAGTTCTTC.

The V call is TRBV5-5, the J call TRBJ2-7; 8 bases are shared with TRBD1. With 4 bases clipped from V and 3 bases from J, the junction kept 9 bases outside the gene matches. Germline lookup yields CDR1 SGHKS and CDR2 YYEKEE (reference sequence). This CDR3 contains 15 residues. The CDR3, as DNA: TGTGCCAGCAGCCTCGACAGGGGCGATTTCTACGAGCAGTACTTC. Its translation is CASSLDRGDFYEQYF.